This T cell receptor beta chain is from a study of T-cell reconstitution after alpha-beta-depleted transplantation in children. Study results and limitations: Roughly two months post-transplant, alpha-beta T cells reportedly originated from several hundred graft clones that had expanded. Some patients owed their high day-60 TCRbeta diversity to surviving recipient T cells and thymic progenitors. Fresh T-cell production supplied most of the T-cell counts and diversity seen one year after transplant.

This clonotype was seen only a few times. No antigen is known for it. V was cut by 3 bases and J by 4 bases, with 15 bases left in between. This CDR3 region has 14 residues. The germline V gene encodes CDR1 SQVTM and CDR2 ANQGSEA. Preparing the TCRbeta library involved the use of unique molecular identifiers. In TCRdb, the PCR reads were re-called with MiXCR into one record per CDR3 protein. The sample gives 140,000 to 150,000 distinct CDR3 sequences, 8.5% to 10% of which show up once; 15% to 20% is in the top ten. The chain combines TRBV29-1 with TRBJ2-5, with D tentatively TRBD1 (5 bases). This receptor was identified in a female patient aged 2-15 years who had a stem cell transplant for congenital amegakaryocytic thrombocytopenia, so the T cells may come from the graft donor. Specimen: PBMCs, mostly from graft donor cells, collected 180 days after TCRalphabeta/CD19-depleted stem cell transplant. The CDR3 loop is CSVEEPGPGETQYF. The CDR3 nucleotides are TGCAGCGTTGAGGAACCAGGGCCCGGAGAGACCCAGTACTTC.